A single sample is the source of the 27 T cell receptor beta chains below, sequenced in a study of OX40 agonist ivuxolimab in advanced cancers. Assay used: immunoSEQ multiplex PCR; TCRdb lists only in-frame clones, some missing. The sample lists under 8,500 clones; more than 60% were seen once. Sequences were derived from CD4+ or CD8+ T cells sorted from blood, sampled in a trial of the OX40 agonist ivuxolimab. The receptors shown here come from an adult with an advanced solid tumor such as melanoma, head and neck, liver or kidney cancer.

The rearrangement links TRBV2 to TRBJ2-7, with TRBD2 matching 10 bases. CDR3 size: 15 residues. Germline V lookup: CDR1 SNHLY, CDR2 FYNNEI. V lost 4 bases and J lost 4; bases outside the gene matches: 7. CDR3 nucleotides: TGTGCCAGCAGTGTAGGGAGCGGGGGGGCTTACGAGCAGTACTTC. It translates to CASSVGSGGAYEQYF.

J is TRBJ1-1 and V is TRBV6-5; TRBD1 agrees at 7 bases. Germline loops: CDR1 MNHEY, CDR2 SVGAGI. J gave up 4 bases and V 6 bases, and 5 bases lay outside the gene matches. The CDR3 has 13 amino acids. CDR3 protein: CASSPDRITEAFF. As DNA, the CDR3 is TGTGCCAGCAGCCCGGACAGGATCACTGAAGCTTTCTTT.

The CDR3, as DNA: TGTGCCAGTAGTATGGGACAGGGGAACACTGAAGCTTTCTTT. Translated: CASSMGQGNTEAFF. The J gene is TRBJ1-1, the V gene TRBV19, with 9 bases matching TRBD1. V lost 3 bases to trimming and J lost 1 base; unmatched junction nucleotides: 0. This CDR3 has 14 amino acids. From germline, CDR1 is LNHDA and CDR2 SQIVND (reference sequence).

The DNA for the CDR3 is TGTGCCAGCAGCTTGGCCTCGGGGTACAGCGAGCAGTACTTC. Protein: CASSLASGYSEQYF. The chain joins TRBV5-4 to TRBJ2-7; a weak D match, TRBD2 (5 bases). The CDR3 runs to 14 residues. Germline V lookup: CDR1 SGHNT, CDR2 YYREEE (reference sequence). V dropped 0 bases and J dropped 6 bases, with 13 bases sitting between them.

This chain links TRBV11-2 with TRBJ2-7, with 8 bases aligning to TRBD2. V was pared by 4 bases and J by 2 bases, with 4 bases of the junction left unmatched. CDR1 and CDR2 from the germline V gene are SGHAT and FQNNGV. The CDR3 covers 14 residues. Here the CDR3 reads CASSSGLVAYEQYF. CDR3 bases: TGTGCCAGCAGCTCGGGACTAGTGGCCTACGAGCAGTACTTC. Together with reference TRBV11-2 and TRBJ2-7, the CDR3 gives the full variable domain: EAGVAQSPRYKIIEKRQSVAFWCNPISGHATLYWYQQILGQGPKLLIQFQNNGVVDDSQLPKDRFSAERLKGVDSTLKIQPAKLEDSAVYLCASSSGLVAYEQYFGPGTRLTVT.

This clone was detected only a few times. This chain links TRBV27 with TRBJ2-3; 7 nucleotides align to TRBD2. Germline CDR1 is MNHEY and CDR2 is SMNVEV (reference sequence). This CDR3 is built from 15 residues. Trimming at V came to 5 bases and at J to 2 bases, leaving 7 bases not matched to a gene. The CDR3 DNA reads as TGTGCCAGCAGTCAGGGAGCGGGGCCCACAGATACGCAGTATTTT. Protein product: CASSQGAGPTDTQYF.

J is TRBJ2-7 and V is TRBV4-1; 7 bases are a match to TRBD2. Germline V lookup: CDR1 MGHRA, CDR2 YSYEKL. The J segment lost 2 bases and the V segment lost 4 bases, leaving 8 bases of the junction unmatched. The CDR3 consists of 15 residues. DNA for the CDR3: TGCGCCAGCAGCCTCGGGGGGACCTCCGCCTACGAGCAGTACTTC. Protein product: CASSLGGTSAYEQYF.

V is TRBV7-9 and J is TRBJ1-2; D is unresolved. Germline CDR1 and CDR2: SEHNR and FQNEAQ (reference sequence). Trimming removed 1 base at V and 8 bases at J, with 14 bases between. The CDR3 extends over 14 amino acids. In nucleotides, the CDR3 is TGTGCCAGCAGCTTAGGAGGGATTATGGAAGGCTACACCTTC. This codes for CASSLGGIMEGYTF.

The chain recombines TRBV6-6 with TRBJ2-7, with D perhaps assigned TRBD1 or TRBD2 (5 bases each). The germline gives CDR1 MNHNY, CDR2 SVGAGI (reference sequence). The CDR3 loop spans 15 amino acids. V was cut by 7 bases and J by 0 bases, with 16 bases left in between. The CDR3 is CASTQSPRGSYEQYF. The CDR3 region has the DNA TGTGCCAGCACCCAAAGTCCGAGGGGCTCCTACGAGCAGTACTTC.

The CDR3 DNA reads as TGTGCCAGCAGCCTCCCCCCGCAAGTCAATGAGCAGTTCTTC. Its protein product is CASSLPPQVNEQFF. This rearrangement joins TRBV9 to TRBJ2-1; D call uncertain. Germline loops: CDR1 SGDLS, CDR2 YYNGEE. The CDR3 is 14 residues long. Trimming removed 4 bases from V and 6 bases from J, with 14 bases in between.

This clone was observed a few times. V and J are TRBV7-8 and TRBJ2-7; a possible D gene is TRBD1 (5 bases). The V gene's germline CDR1 is SGHVS and CDR2 FQNEAQ. V was pared by 2 bases and J by 0 bases, with 11 bases between. The CDR3 is 15 amino acids. The CDR3 DNA reads TGTGCCAGCAGCTTATATCAGGGTCCCTCCTACGAGCAGTACTTC. Residues: CASSLYQGPSYEQYF. Using reference TRBV7-8 and TRBJ2-7 for the parts outside the CDR3, the full variable domain is GAGVSQSPRYKVAKRGQDVALRCDPISGHVSLFWYQQALGQGPEFLTYFQNEAQLDKSGLPSDRFFAERPEGSVSTLKIQRTQQEDSAVYLCASSLYQGPSYEQYFGPGTRLTVT.

The chain recombines TRBV5-5 with TRBJ1-2; 12 nucleotides match TRBD1. The CDR3 runs to 15 residues. Germline V gene data show CDR1 as SGHKS and CDR2 as YYEKEE (reference sequence). The ends lost 4 bases at V and 8 bases at J; junction bases unmatched: 9. This CDR3 is CASSIPGQGARGYTF. CDR3 bases: TGTGCCAGCAGCATTCCGGGACAGGGGGCGAGGGGCTACACCTTC.

The V gene is TRBV14, the J gene TRBJ2-3; D may match TRBD1 or TRBD2 (6 bases each). The CDR3 totals 17 residues. V was trimmed by 5 bases and J by 2 bases, leaving 20 bases between them. Germline-derived CDR1 and CDR2 are SGHDN and FVKESK. CDR3 residues: CASSVMWGALSTDTQYF. CDR3 coding DNA: TGTGCCAGCAGCGTGATGTGGGGGGCCCTCTCCACAGATACGCAGTATTTT.

The chain combines TRBV15 with TRBJ2-1; D not resolved. Germline CDR1 LNHNV, CDR2 YYDKDF (reference sequence). This CDR3 has 12 residues. Trimming removed 5 bases at V and 6 bases at J, with 8 bases between. The CDR3 loop is CATSQVGNEQFF. CDR3 nucleotides: TGTGCCACCAGCCAGGTCGGCAATGAGCAGTTCTTC.

The V gene is TRBV4-3, the J gene TRBJ1-3; D unresolved. Germline lookup yields CDR1 LGHNA and CDR2 YSLEER. CDR3 length equals 14 residues. Trimming removed 4 bases from V and 8 bases from J, with 15 bases in between. The CDR3 nucleotides read TGCGCCAGCAGCCCTAACCGCCGGGTAGACACCATATATTTT. Residues: CASSPNRRVDTIYF.

CDR3 nucleotides: TGTGCCAGCAGTTTCGCGGGAGCAGATACGCAGTATTTT. As protein: CASSFAGADTQYF. This chain joins TRBV6-5 and TRBJ2-3, with TRBD2 identical over 7 bases. Germline CDR1 is MNHEY and CDR2 is SVGAGI. The CDR3 is 13 residues long. The V and J ends lost 4 bases and 4 bases, in that order; junction bases with no gene match: 2.

The V call is TRBV7-9, the J call TRBJ1-2; 8 positions agree with TRBD1. J gave up 6 bases and V 7 bases, and 10 bases lay outside the gene matches. CDR1 and CDR2 (germline): SEHNR, FQNEAQ (reference sequence). The CDR3 loop spans 14 amino acids. CDR3 protein: CASTAPGGEDGYTF. CDR3 sequence (DNA): TGTGCCAGCACCGCCCCAGGGGGCGAAGATGGCTACACCTTC.

The V gene is TRBV4-1, the J gene TRBJ2-7; possible D gene TRBD2, 6 bases. The V end was cut by 1 base, the J end by 0 bases, with 19 bases between. CDR1 and CDR2 from the germline V gene are MGHRA and YSYEKL. The CDR3 covers 18 residues. The CDR3 DNA reads TGCGCCAGCAGCCAAGTGCTAGCTGGAGGGGTGATCTCCTACGAGCAGTACTTC. Amino acids: CASSQVLAGGVISYEQYF.

V and J are TRBV5-1 and TRBJ2-5; 8 bases match TRBD2. Germline CDR1 SGHRS, CDR2 YFSETQ. The CDR3 runs to 15 residues. J gave up 5 bases and V 3 bases, and 9 bases lay outside the gene matches. The CDR3 reads CASSSGGGIVETQYF. The CDR3 DNA is TGCGCCAGCAGCTCGGGAGGGGGTATAGTGGAGACCCAGTACTTC.

This clone was detected a few times. The chain combines TRBV27 with TRBJ2-1, with 7 positions matching TRBD1. J gave up 1 base and V 2 bases, and 2 bases lay outside the gene matches. Germline CDR1 is MNHEY and CDR2 is SMNVEV (reference sequence). The CDR3 consists of 15 residues. The chain's CDR3 is CASSLGRGSYNEQFF. CDR3 DNA: TGTGCCAGCAGTTTAGGCAGGGGGTCCTACAATGAGCAGTTCTTC.

This clone appeared a single time. The J gene is TRBJ2-3, the V gene TRBV9; 9 nucleotides line up with TRBD1. V was clipped by 1 base and J by 2 bases; unmatched bases: 11. Germline CDR1 and CDR2: SGDLS and YYNGEE. The CDR3 covers 18 residues. For the CDR3, the DNA is TGTGCCAGCAGCGTATTTTCACCGGGACAGGGCGACACAGATACGCAGTATTTT. Translating it yields CASSVFSPGQGDTDTQYF.

The chain employs TRBV4-3 and TRBJ2-5; D unclear. CDR3 length: 14 amino acids. V lost 1 base and J lost 3, with 9 bases in between. Germline V gives CDR1 LGHNA, CDR2 YSLEER. CDR3 coding DNA: TGCGCCAGCAGCCAAGGGATCATTAAAGAGACCCAGTACTTC. Encoded protein: CASSQGIIKETQYF.

This rearrangement joins TRBV13 to TRBJ2-3, with D unclear. Germline V gene data show CDR1 as PRHDT and CDR2 as FYEKMQ (reference sequence). The CDR3 extends over 18 amino acids. With 5 bases removed from V and 4 bases from J, the gap between germline ends came to 25 bases. The CDR3 spells CASSPPYGGSMVADTQYF. CDR3 nucleotide sequence: TGTGCCAGCAGCCCCCCCTATGGTGGTTCCATGGTGGCAGATACGCAGTATTTT.

The genes are TRBV6-5 and TRBJ1-2; D call uncertain. The ends were cut back, 0 bases at V and 3 bases at J, with 8 bases in the middle. There are 14 residues in the CDR3. Germline V gene sequence: CDR1 MNHEY, CDR2 SVGAGI. The CDR3 DNA reads as TGTGCCAGCAGTTACTCGGCATCGGACTATGGCTACACCTTC. This translates into CASSYSASDYGYTF.

This chain joins TRBV6-4 and TRBJ2-1, with D possibly matching TRBD2 (6 bases). With 3 bases removed from V and 8 bases from J, the gap between germline ends came to 11 bases. The CDR3 runs 13 residues. CDR1 and CDR2 from the germline V gene are MRHNA and SNTAGT. The CDR3 DNA is TGTGCCAGCAGTGAGTTCGTAGCGGATGAGCAGTTCTTC. It specifies CASSEFVADEQFF.

The chain combines TRBV27 with TRBJ2-1; 14 positions match TRBD2. This CDR3 contains 20 residues. Germline CDR1 is MNHEY and CDR2 is SMNVEV (reference sequence). J lost 5 bases, V lost 7 bases, and 19 bases had no gene match. The CDR3 nucleotides read TGTGCCAGCATGGGCTTTACGACCGGACTAGCGGGGGGCCCCCACAATGAGCAGTTCTTC. Protein: CASMGFTTGLAGGPHNEQFF.

The J gene is TRBJ2-7, the V gene TRBV2; D not resolved. This CDR3 spans 13 amino acids. Germline CDR1 is SNHLY and CDR2 is FYNNEI. V lost 8 bases and J lost 0, with 11 bases in between. For the CDR3, the DNA is TGTGCCAGCTACCGAGCCCCCTCCTACGAGCAGTACTTC. It is translated as CASYRAPSYEQYF.